These 7 T cell receptor beta chains originate from one sample sequenced in a study of blood T cell repertoires in COVID-19. The method was immunoSEQ multiplex PCR; TCRdb's version includes in-frame clones alone and lacks a portion of them. The top ten hold approximately 12% of the sample, which has 250,000 to 300,000 clones, about 90% seen once. Input material: peripheral blood. These receptors originate from a woman in her 30s with COVID-19, enrolled during active disease.

Here the CDR3 DNA reads TGCAGTGCCAGGGGGGACACTGAAGCTTTCTTT. This codes for CSARGDTEAFF. This sequence joins TRBV20-1 and TRBJ1-1; 7 bases map to TRBD1. Germline CDR1 and CDR2: DFQATT and SNEGSKA (reference sequence). The J segment lost 3 bases and the V segment lost 6 bases, leaving 1 base of the junction unmatched. This CDR3 region has 11 residues.

The chain couples TRBV27 to TRBJ2-7, with unresolved D. CDR1 and CDR2 (germline): MNHEY, SMNVEV (reference sequence). V dropped 3 bases and J dropped 0 bases, with 9 bases sitting between them. The CDR3 totals 14 residues. CDR3 DNA: TGTGCCAGCAGTTTTTCTGGGCTCTCCTACGAGCAGTACTTC. It encodes CASSFSGLSYEQYF.

The chain employs TRBV20-1 and TRBJ1-1; D gene ambiguous. This CDR3 has 9 residues. V lost 3 bases to trimming and J lost 8 bases, with 4 bases between them. Germline CDR1 DFQATT, CDR2 SNEGSKA (reference sequence). The CDR3 reads CSASLEAFF. Written as DNA, the CDR3 is TGCAGTGCTAGCTTGGAAGCTTTCTTT.

The chain uses TRBV4-1 and TRBJ2-7; tentatively, D is TRBD1 (6 bases). This CDR3 comprises 12 residues. CDR1 is MGHRA, CDR2 YSYEKL, per germline. V was shortened by 4 bases and J by 5 bases, with 9 bases between the two germline ends. CDR3 amino acids: CASSPNRDEQYF. CDR3 sequence (DNA): TGCGCCAGCAGCCCCAACAGGGACGAGCAGTACTTC.

The CDR3 sequence: CASSPPGLAGPEAQYF. The CDR3 DNA sequence: TGTGCCAGCAGCCCCCCGGGACTAGCGGGCCCCGAGGCGCAGTATTTT. This rearrangement joins TRBV11-2 to TRBJ2-3; 12 bases align to TRBD2. CDR3 length equals 16 residues. J was trimmed by 10 bases and V by 5 bases; bases with no gene match: 13. Germline V lookup: CDR1 SGHAT, CDR2 FQNNGV.

The chain is built from TRBV7-6 and TRBJ2-5; 8 bases line up with TRBD2. V lost 8 bases and J lost 1; bases outside the gene matches: 9. Germline V gene lookup returns CDR1 SGHVS and CDR2 FNYEAQ. The CDR3 has 15 amino acids. The CDR3 protein is CASGGGYTLQETQYF. The CDR3 coding sequence is TGTGCCAGCGGCGGGGGGTATACTCTCCAAGAGACCCAGTACTTC.

The chain employs TRBV11-2 and TRBJ1-1, with a weak D call TRBD1 (6 bases). This CDR3 has 19 amino acids. The V end lost 1 base, the J end lost 0 bases, and 21 bases lay between the germline ends. Per the germline V gene, CDR1 is SGHAT and CDR2 is FQNNGV. In DNA, the CDR3 is TGTGCCAGCAGCTTAGCCCTAGAGGGGGAGTGGAATATGAACACTGAAGCTTTCTTT. Its translation: CASSLALEGEWNMNTEAFF.